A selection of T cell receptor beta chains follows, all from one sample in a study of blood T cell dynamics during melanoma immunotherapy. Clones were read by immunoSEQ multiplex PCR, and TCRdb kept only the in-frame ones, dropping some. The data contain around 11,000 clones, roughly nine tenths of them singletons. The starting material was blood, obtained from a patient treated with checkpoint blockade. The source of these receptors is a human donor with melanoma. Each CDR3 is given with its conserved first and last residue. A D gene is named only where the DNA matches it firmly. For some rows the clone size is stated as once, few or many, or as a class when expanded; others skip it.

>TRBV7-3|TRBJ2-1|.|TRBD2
TGTGCCAGCAGCTTAGCTGGTCTAGCGGGACGGAGCTCCTACAATGAGCAGTTCTTC
CASSLAGLAGRSSYNEQFF
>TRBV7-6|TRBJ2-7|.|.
TGTGCCAGCAGCCCCAGGAGCTCCTACGAGCAGTACTTC
CASSPRSSYEQYF
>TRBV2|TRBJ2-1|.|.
TGTGCCAGCAGTGCGCTAGGGGGCTCCTACAATGAGCAGTTCTTC
CASSALGGSYNEQFF
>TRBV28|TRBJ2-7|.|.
TGTGCCAGCAGTTTACCAGGCAGCTCCTACGAGCAGTACTTC
CASSLPGSSYEQYF
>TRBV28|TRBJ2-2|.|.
TGTGCCAGCGGGGCCGAGAACACCGGGGAGCTGTTTTTT
CASGAENTGELFF
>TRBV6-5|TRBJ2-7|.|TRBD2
TGTGCCAGCTCGGACGGGAGGGCCCACGAGCAGTACTTC
CASSDGRAHEQYF
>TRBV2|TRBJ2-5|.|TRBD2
TGTGCCAGCACCACGCGGCGGGGGGTTGCAGAGACCCAGTACTTC
CASTTRRGVAETQYF
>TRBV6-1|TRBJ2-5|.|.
TGTGCCAGCAGTGGACAGGTACAAGAGACCCAGTACTTC
CASSGQVQETQYF
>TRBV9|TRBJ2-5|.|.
TGTGCCAGCAGCCCTAGGGGGCTAGCGGTAGAGACCCAGTACTTC
CASSPRGLAVETQYF
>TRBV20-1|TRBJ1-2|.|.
TGCAGTGCTAGGTGGGTAGGCGGCTACACCTTC
CSARWVGGYTF
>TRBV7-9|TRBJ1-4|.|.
TGTGCCAGCAGCCAAGCGGGGGGCCAAGCTAACGAAAAACTGTTTTTT
CASSQAGGQANEKLFF
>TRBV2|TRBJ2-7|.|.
TGTGCCAGCAGGATCATACTAGGAGAGCAGTACTTC
CASRIILGEQYF
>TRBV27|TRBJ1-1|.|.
TGTGCCAGCAGTTTAGGGGGACCCAAAACTGAAGCTTTCTTT
CASSLGGPKTEAFF
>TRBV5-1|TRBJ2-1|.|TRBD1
TGCGCCAGCAGCTTGCCTTTAGGACAGGCCGAGCAGTTCTTC
CASSLPLGQAEQFF
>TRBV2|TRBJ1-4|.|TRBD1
TGTGCCAGCACCGGAGGACAGGGGGGGTATGAAAAACTGTTTTTT
CASTGGQGGYEKLFF
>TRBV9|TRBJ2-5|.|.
TGTGCCAGCAGCGTAGGAAATAGCGGCCTGGAGACCCAGTACTTC
CASSVGNSGLETQYF
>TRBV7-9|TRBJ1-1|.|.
TGTGCCAGCAGCACCCGCCTGGGAGGGACGAACACTGAAGCTTTCTTT
CASSTRLGGTNTEAFF
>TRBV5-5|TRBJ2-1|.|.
TGTGCCAGCACCCAGACAGTGGGTGTTAGTGTGCAGTTCTTC
CASTQTVGVSVQFF
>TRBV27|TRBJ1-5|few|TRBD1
TGTGCCAGCAGTACCCGACAGGGTAGCAATCAGCCCCAGCATTTT
CASSTRQGSNQPQHF
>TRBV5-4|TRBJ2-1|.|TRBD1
TGTGCCAGCAGCCCGCTCGGGACAGGGGATGGGCAGTTCTTC
CASSPLGTGDGQFF
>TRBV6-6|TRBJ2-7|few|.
TGTGCCAGCAGTTACACCCTCTGGGAGCAGTACTTC
CASSYTLWEQYF
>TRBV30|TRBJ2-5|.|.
TGTGCCTGGAGTATGGGGGCAGGGGCCGCTGGGACCCAGTACTTC
CAWSMGAGAAGTQYF
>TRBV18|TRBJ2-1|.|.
TGTGCCAGCTCACCACATACCCCGGACAGTGGGGGCAATGAGCAGTTCTTC
CASSPHTPDSGGNEQFF
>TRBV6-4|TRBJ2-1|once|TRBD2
TGTGCCAGCAGCGGGACTAGCGGGATTGGTGAGCAGTTCTTC
CASSGTSGIGEQFF
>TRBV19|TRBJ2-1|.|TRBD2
TGTGCCAGTAGTATGGTCCTAGCGGGAGGGTGGGATGAGCAGTTCTTC
CASSMVLAGGWDEQFF
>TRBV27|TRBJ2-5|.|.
TGTGCCAGCCAAGGCCCGTACCAAGAGACCCAGTACTTC
CASQGPYQETQYF
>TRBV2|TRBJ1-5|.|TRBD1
TGTGCCAGCAGGCCGGGACAGGGTCCTTATCAGCCCCAGCATTTT
CASRPGQGPYQPQHF